The 3 T cell receptor beta chains presented below share a single source sample, sequenced in a study of blood T cells in healthy people across ages. Alongside a J-beta primer mix, a sample-barcoded 5' primer served in a second PCR lasting roughly 7 to 11 cycles. Using its own MiXCR run on the 5' RACE reads, TCRdb lists one record per CDR3 protein. The sample yields 1.5 million or so distinct CDR3 sequences, 40% to 45% seen once. Sequenced material: blood. The source of these receptors is a woman younger than 30 in good health.

This sequence joins TRBV27 and TRBJ1-5; 12 nucleotides agree with TRBD1. V was clipped by 6 bases and J by 2 bases; unmatched bases: 5. Germline assignment: CDR1 MNHEY and CDR2 SMNVEV (reference sequence). CDR3 length equals 16 residues. The CDR3 protein is CASRGQGASGNQPQHF. As DNA, the CDR3 is TGTGCCAGCAGGGGACAGGGGGCGTCTGGCAATCAGCCCCAGCATTTT.

This clonotype was detected a few times. The chain joins TRBV7-9 to TRBJ2-1; D perhaps matches TRBD2 (7 bases). Germline V gives CDR1 SEHNR, CDR2 FQNEAQ (reference sequence). V was trimmed by 2 bases and J by 15 bases, leaving 23 bases between them. This CDR3 comprises 15 residues. CDR3 nucleotide sequence: TGTGCCAGCAGCTTATGGGTCGGGGGGCCACAATCCTGGTTCTTC. Amino acid sequence: CASSLWVGGPQSWFF.

The chain combines TRBV20-1 with TRBJ2-7; 10 positions agree with TRBD1. Germline V gene lookup returns CDR1 DFQATT and CDR2 SNEGSKA (reference sequence). V lost 6 bases and J lost 0; bases outside the gene matches: 11. The CDR3 is 16 amino acids. The DNA of the CDR3 is TGCAGTGCCACTCCGGGACAGGGGTCAATCTCCTACGAGCAGTACTTC. Translating gives CSATPGQGSISYEQYF.